Presented here are 20 T cell receptor beta chains from one specimen sequenced in a study of blood T cells in healthy people across ages. Through a sample-barcoded 5' primer and a J-beta primer mix, a second PCR was run for roughly 7 to 11 cycles. TCRdb re-analysed the 5' RACE reads in MiXCR, keeping a single row per CDR3 protein. The repertoire holds around 800,000 distinct CDR3 sequences, with under 30% as singletons. These data also featured in a second study, about T cells of mothers and their children.

The sample was blood. These receptors all stem from a boy aged 5-17 years in good health.

V is TRBV4-1 and J is TRBJ2-5; perhaps TRBD2 as D (5 bases). Looked up from germline, CDR1 is MGHRA and CDR2 is YSYEKL. V was cut by 1 base and J by 2 bases, with 14 bases left in between. This CDR3 is built from 16 residues. The CDR3 here is CASSQGMDFTQETQYF. CDR3 DNA sequence: TGCGCCAGCAGCCAAGGGATGGACTTCACGCAAGAGACCCAGTACTTC.

The chain uses TRBV3-1 and TRBJ2-1; 7 nucleotides agree with TRBD1. This CDR3 has 16 amino acids. V was pared by 1 base and J by 7 bases, with 10 bases of the junction left unmatched. Germline CDR1 reads LGHDT; CDR2 reads YNNKEL (reference sequence). The CDR3: CASSQGGTAAGNEQFF. In DNA form, the CDR3 reads TGTGCCAGCAGCCAAGGTGGGACAGCGGCTGGGAATGAGCAGTTCTTC.

The chain employs TRBV3-1 and TRBJ2-5; D perhaps matches TRBD2 (5 bases). Trimming removed 0 bases at V and 7 bases at J, with 15 bases between. Germline V gene lookup returns CDR1 LGHDT and CDR2 YNNKEL (reference sequence). The CDR3 has 15 amino acids. The CDR3: CASSQDSTRSRTQYF. CDR3 nucleotide sequence: TGTGCCAGCAGCCAAGATTCAACTAGGTCACGGACCCAGTACTTC.

J is TRBJ2-1 and V is TRBV11-2; tentatively, D is TRBD2 (6 bases). Trimming stripped 5 bases from V and 6 bases from J, with 23 bases between. The V gene's germline CDR1 is SGHAT and CDR2 FQNNGV. This CDR3 comprises 17 residues. CDR3 in DNA: TGTGCCAGCAGCCTATACTGGGACTCTATCGGAGGCAATGAGCAGTTCTTC. It specifies CASSLYWDSIGGNEQFF.

This clonotype was seen a few times. The gene calls are TRBV29-1 and TRBJ2-1; 9 bases agree with TRBD2. V shed 6 bases, J shed 3 bases, and the junction held 18 bases outside the gene matches. Germline CDR1 SQVTM, CDR2 ANQGSEA. This CDR3 is 18 amino acids long. CDR3 DNA sequence: TGCAGCGTAACTCGACAGGGCGGGGGACTAGCAGACTACAATGAGCAGTTCTTC. Its protein is CSVTRQGGGLADYNEQFF.

This clonotype has just a few counts. V gene TRBV20-1 combines with J gene TRBJ2-3; no firm D call. This CDR3 contains 14 residues. Germline V gene sequence: CDR1 DFQATT, CDR2 SNEGSKA (reference sequence). V was clipped by 5 bases and J by 0 bases, with 12 bases between them. In DNA, the CDR3 is TGCAGTGCTCGCGTCCCTTCTAGCACAGATACGCAGTATTTT. As protein: CSARVPSSTDTQYF.

The V and J genes are TRBV20-1 and TRBJ1-2; D is perhaps TRBD1 (6 bases). Germline CDR1 DFQATT, CDR2 SNEGSKA (reference sequence). CDR3 length equals 11 residues. V dropped 1 base and J dropped 8 bases, with 8 bases sitting between them. The CDR3 nucleotides read TGCAGTGCTAGAGCGACAGGCGGCTACACCTTC. Translating gives CSARATGGYTF.

This clonotype has only a few counts. This chain connects TRBV19 to TRBJ2-2, with D perhaps TRBD1 (6 bases). Germline CDR1 LNHDA, CDR2 SQIVND (reference sequence). The CDR3 is made up of 16 amino acids. The V gene lost 9 bases and the J gene lost 0 bases, with 17 bases spanning the gap. The chain's CDR3 is CASKPTGTPNTGELFF. CDR3 nucleotide sequence: TGTGCCAGCAAACCGACAGGAACACCGAACACCGGGGAGCTGTTTTTT.

J is TRBJ2-7 and V is TRBV28, with 8 bases fitting TRBD1. Trimming at V came to 8 bases and at J to 1 base, leaving 13 bases not matched to a gene. This CDR3 spans 16 amino acids. Looked up from germline, CDR1 is MDHEN and CDR2 is SYDVKM. CDR3 residues: CASGVVQGAGSYEQYF. In DNA, the CDR3 is TGTGCCAGCGGAGTGGTCCAGGGGGCAGGTTCCTACGAGCAGTACTTC.

This sequence joins TRBV6-4 and TRBJ2-2, with D unresolved. Germline V CDR1 and CDR2: MRHNA, SNTAGT. Trimming cost V 0 bases and J 3 bases, with 5 bases left between them. This CDR3 spans 14 amino acids. For the CDR3, the DNA is TGTGCCAGCAGTGACTCGAAACACACCGGGGAGCTGTTTTTT. Protein product: CASSDSKHTGELFF.

V is TRBV20-1 and J is TRBJ2-4; TRBD2 is a possible D gene (5 bases). This CDR3 is 13 amino acids long. The germline gives CDR1 DFQATT, CDR2 SNEGSKA (reference sequence). V lost 3 bases to trimming and J lost 9 bases, with 15 bases between them. In DNA, the CDR3 is TGCAGTGCTAGGGAGGCCCTCCCAGCCATTCAGTACTTC. Its translation is CSAREALPAIQYF.

The sample holds many counts of this clonotype. V and J are TRBV28 and TRBJ1-2; weak D call: TRBD1 (6 bases). The CDR3 loop spans 16 amino acids. Germline V gives CDR1 MDHEN, CDR2 SYDVKM. V lost 4 bases to trimming and J lost 4 bases, with 19 bases between them. DNA of the CDR3: TGTGCCAGCAGTTCCCGAGGACAGTTCCGTCGCTATGGCTACACCTTC. Translating it yields CASSSRGQFRRYGYTF.

This clonotype was seen a handful of times. The chain combines TRBV12-3 or TRBV12-4 with TRBJ2-7; 9 bases map to TRBD1. This CDR3 is built from 14 residues. Germline trimming cut 2 bases from V and 5 bases from J; bases unmatched to any gene: 4. The CDR3 is CASSLRGQGHEQYF. DNA for the CDR3: TGTGCCAGCAGTTTAAGGGGACAGGGCCACGAGCAGTACTTC.

This clonotype was seen only a few times. An end of the junction does not agree with germline; a read error may underlie this. J is TRBJ2-2 and V is TRBV5-5; 9 bases line up with TRBD2. CDR1 is SGHKS and CDR2 is YYEKEE in the germline V gene (reference sequence). The CDR3 has 15 residues. CDR3 bases: TGTGCCAGCAGCCCAAGCGGGGGGAGCACCGGGGAGCTGCTTTTT. Amino acid sequence: CASSPSGGSTGELLF.

This clonotype has a handful of counts. This chain links TRBV10-3 with TRBJ1-1; 7 nucleotides match TRBD1. Losses at the gene ends were 4 bases for V and 5 bases for J; bases not matched to a gene: 4. The CDR3 covers 13 residues. CDR1 is ENHRY, CDR2 SYGVKD, per germline. CDR3 bases: TGTGCCATCAGTGGGCAGGGGGTAACTGAAGCTTTCTTT. Its translation: CAISGQGVTEAFF.

This chain links TRBV7-9 with TRBJ1-1, with D unresolved. V was trimmed by 2 bases and J by 4 bases, leaving 8 bases between them. This CDR3 is 13 amino acids long. CDR1 SEHNR and CDR2 FQNEAQ come from the germline V gene (reference sequence). In nucleotides, the CDR3 is TGTGCCAGCAGCTTACAGTTTGGCACTGAAGCTTTCTTT. Translated, it gives CASSLQFGTEAFF. The variable domain in full, completed from reference TRBV7-9 and TRBJ1-1, reads DTGVSQNPRHKITKRGQNVTFRCDPISEHNRLYWYRQTLGQGPEFLTYFQNEAQLEKSRLLSDRFSAERPKGSFSTLEIQRTEQGDSAMYLCASSLQFGTEAFFGQGTRLTVV.

This clonotype was observed a few times. This sequence joins TRBV20-1 and TRBJ2-1, with 13 positions matching TRBD2. This CDR3 is 17 amino acids long. CDR1 DFQATT and CDR2 SNEGSKA come from the germline V gene (reference sequence). Trimming at V came to 6 bases and at J to 4 bases, leaving 12 bases not matched to a gene. The CDR3 loop reads CSAQKVTSGGLYNEQFF. CDR3 coding DNA: TGCAGTGCCCAGAAAGTGACTAGCGGGGGGTTATACAATGAGCAGTTCTTC.

This clonotype was recorded a few times. The chain combines TRBV27 with TRBJ1-2; possible D gene TRBD1, 5 bases. Germline V gives CDR1 MNHEY, CDR2 SMNVEV (reference sequence). Trimming took off 6 bases at V and 3 bases at J, with 17 bases between the two ends. The CDR3 covers 15 residues. DNA for the CDR3: TGTGCCAGCAGGGACCAGGGCAGCTTCTACTATGGCTACACCTTC. Its protein product is CASRDQGSFYYGYTF.

In this sample, this clonotype turned up many times. The chain couples TRBV5-1 to TRBJ2-5, with TRBD1 matching over 7 bases. CDR1 and CDR2 (germline): SGHRS, YFSETQ. J gave up 2 bases and V 3 bases, and 16 bases lay outside the gene matches. This CDR3 has 18 residues. The CDR3 DNA sequence: TGCGCCAGCAGCTCAACCCGGGGCCTACAGGGGATTCAAGAGACCCAGTACTTC. The encoded protein is CASSSTRGLQGIQETQYF.

With respect to this clonotype: One end of the junction fails to match germline, which may point to a read error. The chain links TRBV6-2 or TRBV6-3 to TRBJ2-7, with a weak D call TRBD1 (6 bases). The CDR3 extends over 11 amino acids. Per the germline V gene, CDR1 is MNHEY and CDR2 is SVGEGT. The CDR3 region has the DNA TGTGCCAGCAGTGATCCAGGGGAGCAGCACTTC. Its translation: CASSDPGEQHF.